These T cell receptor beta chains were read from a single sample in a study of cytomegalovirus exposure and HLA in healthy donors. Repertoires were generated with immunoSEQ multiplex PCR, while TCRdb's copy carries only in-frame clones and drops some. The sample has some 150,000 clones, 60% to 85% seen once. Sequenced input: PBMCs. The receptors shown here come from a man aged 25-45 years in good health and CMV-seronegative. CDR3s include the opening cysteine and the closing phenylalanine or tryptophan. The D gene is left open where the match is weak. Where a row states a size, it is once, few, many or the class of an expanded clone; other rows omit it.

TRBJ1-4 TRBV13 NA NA CASSFTGASTNEKLFF TGTGCCAGCAGCTTTACAGGCGCCTCAACTAATGAAAAACTGTTTTTT
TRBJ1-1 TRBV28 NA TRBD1 CASSFRQGGTEAFF TGTGCCAGCAGTTTTAGGCAGGGGGGTACTGAAGCTTTCTTT
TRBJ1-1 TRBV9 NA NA CASSVEGWDTEAFF TGTGCCAGCAGCGTAGAGGGGTGGGACACTGAAGCTTTCTTT
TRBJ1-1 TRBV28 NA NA CASSSPGLSNTEAFF TGTGCCAGCAGTTCCCCGGGACTCTCGAACACTGAAGCTTTCTTT
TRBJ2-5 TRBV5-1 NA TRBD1 CASSPWTGGLQETQYF TGCGCCAGCAGCCCCTGGACAGGGGGCCTTCAAGAGACCCAGTACTTC
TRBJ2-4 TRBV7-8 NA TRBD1 CASSLSLTRQGALDIQYF TGTGCCAGCAGCTTATCCCTCACGAGACAGGGGGCGTTAGACATTCAGTACTTC
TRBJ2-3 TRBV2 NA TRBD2 CASTSGSDTQYF TGTGCCAGCACTAGCGGGAGTGATACGCAGTATTTT
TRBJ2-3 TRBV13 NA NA CASSFGGYTDTQYF TGTGCCAGCAGCTTTGGGGGCTACACAGATACGCAGTATTTT
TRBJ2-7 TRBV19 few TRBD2 CASSILSGRQYEQYF TGTGCCAGTAGTATCCTTAGCGGGAGACAATACGAGCAGTACTTC
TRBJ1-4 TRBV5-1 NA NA CASSPQGSTAPKLFF TGCGCCAGCAGCCCACAGGGTTCAACGGCCCCAAAACTGTTTTTT
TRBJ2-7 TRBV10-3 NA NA CAISGGSGEREQYF TGTGCCATCAGTGGGGGGTCAGGGGAACGCGAGCAGTACTTC
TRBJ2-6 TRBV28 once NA CASSLRISSGANVLTF TGTGCCAGCAGTTTGCGGATTAGCTCTGGGGCCAACGTCCTGACTTTC
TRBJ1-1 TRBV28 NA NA CASSWGSTEAFF TGTGCCAGCAGTTGGGGCAGCACTGAAGCTTTCTTT
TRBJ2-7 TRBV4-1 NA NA CASSQNRDDEQYF TGCGCCAGCAGCCAGAACAGGGACGACGAGCAGTACTTC
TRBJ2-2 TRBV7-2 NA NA CASSFLNTGELFF TGTGCCAGCAGCTTTCTGAACACCGGGGAGCTGTTTTTT
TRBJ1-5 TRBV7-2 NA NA CASSLPGGQPQHF TGTGCCAGCAGCCTCCCGGGAGGGCAGCCCCAGCATTTT
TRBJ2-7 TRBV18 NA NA CASSPGLENEQYF TGTGCCAGCTCTCCCGGACTGGAGAACGAGCAGTACTTC
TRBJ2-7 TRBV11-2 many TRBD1 CASSFANPGGEQYF TGTGCCAGCAGCTTCGCTAACCCAGGGGGCGAGCAGTACTTC
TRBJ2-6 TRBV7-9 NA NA CASSFRRAGANVLTF TGTGCCAGCAGCTTCCGACGGGCTGGGGCCAACGTCCTGACTTTC
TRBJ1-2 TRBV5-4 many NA CASSLAQTNYGYTF TGTGCCAGCAGCTTGGCGCAGACTAACTATGGCTACACCTTC
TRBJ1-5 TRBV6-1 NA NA CASSDRQAHQPQHF TGTGCCAGCAGTGATAGGCAGGCTCATCAGCCCCAGCATTTT
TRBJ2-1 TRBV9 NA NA CASSASQGNEQFF TGTGCCAGCAGCGCTTCTCAGGGGAATGAGCAGTTCTTC
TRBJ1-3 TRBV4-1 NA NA CASSQDPSYSGNTIYF TGCGCCAGCAGCCAAGATCCGAGCTACTCTGGAAACACCATATATTTT
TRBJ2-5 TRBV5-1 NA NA CASSSPRDFQETQYF TGCGCCAGCAGCTCCCCTAGGGACTTCCAAGAGACCCAGTACTTC
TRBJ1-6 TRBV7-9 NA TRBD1 CASSRGLDRSSYNSPLHF TGTGCCAGCAGCCGGGGGCTGGACAGGAGCTCCTATAATTCACCCCTCCACTTT
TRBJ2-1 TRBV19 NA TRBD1 CASSIVKTGSSGQFF TGTGCCAGTAGTATAGTCAAGACAGGGTCCTCGGGACAGTTCTTC
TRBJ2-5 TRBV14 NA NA CASSQVAGGETQYF TGTGCCAGCAGCCAAGTAGCCGGGGGAGAGACCCAGTACTTC
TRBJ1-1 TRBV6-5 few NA CASSFMTEAFF TGTGCCAGCAGTTTTATGACTGAAGCTTTCTTT